The clone carrying this TCR beta chain was seen a few times. The antigen remains undetermined. This table comes from immunoSEQ multiplex PCR, and its TCRdb copy is limited to in-frame clones, with some not included. The sample holds tens of thousands of clones, approximately 83% seen once. The CDR3 contains 15 residues. Germline assignment: CDR1 MDHEN and CDR2 SYDVKM. V was trimmed by 4 bases and J by 5 bases, leaving 15 bases between them. Some second doses came at about 4 weeks and others at about 12 weeks; these were pooled. This entry is derived from a study of T cell responses to AZD1222 COVID-19 vaccine. Findings and limits, study-wide: Repertoires were collected only later (after the peak T cell response had occurred). Compared with day 0, the breadth and depth of the Spike-specific TCR repertoire rose significantly after two doses of AZD1222.

The chain couples TRBV28 to TRBJ1-5; perhaps TRBD1 as D (5 bases). Sample: peripheral blood, taken 28 days after the second AZD1222 dose. The receptor was isolated from an adult who received the AZD1222 COVID-19 vaccine. Here the CDR3 reads CASSSGRGLDQPQHF. The CDR3 DNA sequence: TGTGCCAGCAGTTCGGGGAGGGGCCTTGATCAGCCCCAGCATTTT.